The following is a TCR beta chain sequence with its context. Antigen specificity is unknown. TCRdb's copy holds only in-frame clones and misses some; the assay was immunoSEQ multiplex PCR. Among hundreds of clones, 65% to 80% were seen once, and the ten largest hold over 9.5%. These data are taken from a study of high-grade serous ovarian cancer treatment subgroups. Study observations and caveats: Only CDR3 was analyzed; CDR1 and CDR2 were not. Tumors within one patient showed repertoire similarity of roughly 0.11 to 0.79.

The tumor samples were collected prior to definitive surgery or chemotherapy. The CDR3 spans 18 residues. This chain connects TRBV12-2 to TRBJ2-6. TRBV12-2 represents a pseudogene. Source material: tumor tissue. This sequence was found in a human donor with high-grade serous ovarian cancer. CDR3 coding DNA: TGTGCAAGTCGCCCACGAGCCTCCACACAAAGTCGGGCCAACGTCCTGACTTTC. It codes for CASRPRASTQSRANVLTF.